The present TCR beta chain was sequenced within a study of blood T cells in healthy people across ages. General study findings and limits: Per-million-T-cell TCR beta diversity fell roughly linearly with age.

Through a sample-barcoded 5' primer and a J-beta primer mix, a second PCR was run for roughly 7 to 11 cycles. MiXCR was run by TCRdb on the 5' RACE reads, yielding one entry per CDR3 protein. The sample lists 600,000 to 1,000,000 distinct CDR3 sequences, 58% occurring once. PBMCs were isolated at a quantity of at least 6.5 million per sample. Concerning this clonotype: As yet, its antigen is unknown.

In germline, CDR1 is SQVTM, CDR2 ANQGSEA. CDR3 length: 13 amino acids. Between the trimmed V and J ends, which lost 4 bases and 0 bases, there was a span of 9 bases. The chain joins TRBV29-1 to TRBJ1-1; D call uncertain. The TCR comes from a man aged 25-40 years in good health. Material for sequencing was blood. The CDR3 reads CSVATFMNTEAFF. The CDR3 coding sequence is TGCAGCGTTGCTACGTTTATGAACACTGAAGCTTTCTTT.